This TCR beta chain was retrieved from a study of T-cell memory formation after mild COVID-19. Study-level findings and limits: The finding that pre-infection memory included some responding clones suggested that cross-reactive memory joined.

This clonotype was counted a few times. What it recognizes is unknown. The V end lost 2 bases, the J end lost 4 bases, and 14 bases lay between the germline ends. Germline CDR1 and CDR2: SGHVS and FQNEAQ. The CDR3 contains 15 residues. MiXCR was run by TCRdb on the 5' RACE reads, yielding one entry per CDR3 protein. The data hold around 200,000 distinct CDR3 sequences, with around 20% observed a single time. What was sequenced was PBMCs or a T cell subset sorted from them (not recorded which). The rearrangement joins TRBV7-8 to TRBJ1-2; D remains ambiguous. The source of this sequence is a man between 18 and 35 years old who had mild COVID-19 (a few samples of this study predate the infection). Cell type and time point are not known. The CDR3 nucleotides read TGTGCCAGCAGCTTAAGCCCCATCGGAAGCTATGGCTACACCTTC. Residues: CASSLSPIGSYGYTF.